The clone carrying this T cell receptor (beta chain) was counted between two and nine times. Time point meaning: persistent/refractory GD, antithyroid drugs over 5 years with positive TRAb. PBMC-derived RNA was used for the TCR library. Researchers made TCR beta libraries by using iRepertoire HTBI primers and running Arm-PCR on CDR3 regions. TCRdb fed the multiplex PCR reads into MiXCR, producing one record per CDR3 protein. The sample includes about 450,000 distinct CDR3 sequences, about 25% seen only once; the top ten take around 26%. This specimen comes from a study of regulatory T cells in long-lasting Graves disease. The sequencing here drew on peripheral blood mononuclear cells (PBMCs), taken when the disease was refractory, from a patient treated with antithyroid drugs. This receptor was obtained from a female donor with Graves disease.

CDR3 protein: CSARSWGRSSYEQYF. CDR3 bases: TGCAGTGCTAGGTCTTGGGGGAGAAGCTCCTACGAGCAGTACTTC. The chain carries TRBV20-1 and TRBJ2-7; D could derive from TRBD1 or TRBD2 (5 bases each). Trimming stripped 3 bases from V and 0 bases from J, with 15 bases between. In germline, CDR1 is DFQATT, CDR2 SNEGSKA (reference sequence). CDR3 size: 15 residues.